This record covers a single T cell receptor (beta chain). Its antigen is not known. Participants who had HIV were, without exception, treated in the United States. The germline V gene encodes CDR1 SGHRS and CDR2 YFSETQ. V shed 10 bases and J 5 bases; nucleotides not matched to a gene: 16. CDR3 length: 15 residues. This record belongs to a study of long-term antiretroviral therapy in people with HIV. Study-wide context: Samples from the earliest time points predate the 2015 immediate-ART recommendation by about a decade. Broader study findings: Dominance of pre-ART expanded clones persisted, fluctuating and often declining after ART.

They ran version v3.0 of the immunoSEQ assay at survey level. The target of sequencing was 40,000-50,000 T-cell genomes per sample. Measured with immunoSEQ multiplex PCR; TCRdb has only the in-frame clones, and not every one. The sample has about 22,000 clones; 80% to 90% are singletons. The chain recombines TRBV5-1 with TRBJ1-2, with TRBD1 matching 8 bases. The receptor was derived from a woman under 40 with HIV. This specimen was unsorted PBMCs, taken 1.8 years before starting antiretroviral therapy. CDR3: CASSTGQVGRYGYTF. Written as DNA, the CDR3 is TGCGCCTCCTCAACGGGACAGGTGGGAAGATATGGCTACACCTTC.